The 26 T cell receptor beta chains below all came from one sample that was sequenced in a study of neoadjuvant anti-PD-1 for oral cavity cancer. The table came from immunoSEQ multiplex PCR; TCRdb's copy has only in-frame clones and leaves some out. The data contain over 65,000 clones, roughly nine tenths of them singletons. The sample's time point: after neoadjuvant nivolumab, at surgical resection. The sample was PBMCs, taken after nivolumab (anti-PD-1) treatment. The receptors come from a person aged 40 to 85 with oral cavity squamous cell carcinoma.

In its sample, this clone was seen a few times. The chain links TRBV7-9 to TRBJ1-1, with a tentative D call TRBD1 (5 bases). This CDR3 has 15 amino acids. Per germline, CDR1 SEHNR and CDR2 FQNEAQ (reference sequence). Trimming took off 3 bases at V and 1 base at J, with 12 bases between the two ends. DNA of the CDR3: TGTGCCAGCAGCTTCTGGGACCGCCCGAACACTGAAGCTTTCTTT. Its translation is CASSFWDRPNTEAFF.

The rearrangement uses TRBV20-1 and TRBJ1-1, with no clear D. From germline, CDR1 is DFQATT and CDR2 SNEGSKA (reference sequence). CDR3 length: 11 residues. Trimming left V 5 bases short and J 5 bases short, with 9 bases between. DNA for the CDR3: TGCAGTGCTCCCCCGGGAACTGAAGCTTTCTTT. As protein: CSAPPGTEAFF.

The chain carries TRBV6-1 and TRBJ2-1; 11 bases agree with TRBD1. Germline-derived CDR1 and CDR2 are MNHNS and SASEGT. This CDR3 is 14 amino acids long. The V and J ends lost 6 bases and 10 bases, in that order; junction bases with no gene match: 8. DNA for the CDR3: TGTGCCAGCAGCCCGGGACAGGGGGACGGAGAGCAGTTCTTC. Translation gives CASSPGQGDGEQFF.

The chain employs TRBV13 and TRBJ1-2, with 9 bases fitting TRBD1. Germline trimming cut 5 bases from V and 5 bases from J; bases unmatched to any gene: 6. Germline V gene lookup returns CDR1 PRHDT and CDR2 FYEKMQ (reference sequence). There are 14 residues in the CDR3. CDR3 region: CASSVAGTGYGYTF. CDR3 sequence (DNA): TGTGCCAGCAGCGTCGCCGGGACAGGGTATGGCTACACCTTC.

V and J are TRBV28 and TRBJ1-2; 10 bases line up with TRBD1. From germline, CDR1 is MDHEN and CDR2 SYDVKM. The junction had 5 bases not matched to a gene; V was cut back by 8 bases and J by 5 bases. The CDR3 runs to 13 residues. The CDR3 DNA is TGTGCCAGCGGGACAGGGGACGCATATGGCTACACCTTC. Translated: CASGTGDAYGYTF.

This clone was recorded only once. This CDR3 reads CAIRNTGLANYGYTF. The CDR3 DNA reads as TGTGCCATCAGGAACACAGGGCTAGCTAACTATGGCTACACCTTC. This chain joins TRBV10-3 and TRBJ1-2, with D possibly TRBD1 on 6 matching bases. This CDR3 spans 15 amino acids. The V end was cut by 6 bases, the J end by 0 bases, with 14 bases between. CDR1 ENHRY and CDR2 SYGVKD come from the germline V gene.

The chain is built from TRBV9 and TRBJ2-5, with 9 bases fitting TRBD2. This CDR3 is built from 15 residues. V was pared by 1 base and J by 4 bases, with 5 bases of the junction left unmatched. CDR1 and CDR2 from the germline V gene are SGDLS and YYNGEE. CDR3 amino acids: CASSVSLAGRETQYF. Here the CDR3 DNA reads TGTGCCAGCAGCGTATCTCTAGCGGGAAGAGAGACCCAGTACTTC.

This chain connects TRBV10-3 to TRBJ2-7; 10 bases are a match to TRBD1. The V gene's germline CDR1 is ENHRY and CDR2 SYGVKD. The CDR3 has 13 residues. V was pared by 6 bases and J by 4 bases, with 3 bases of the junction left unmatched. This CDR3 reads CAIRRDRGYEQYF. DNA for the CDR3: TGTGCCATCAGGAGGGACAGGGGATACGAGCAGTACTTC.

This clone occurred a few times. This CDR3 reads CASRPQISSTDTQYF. CDR3 in DNA: TGTGCCAGCAGACCACAGATATCTAGCACAGATACGCAGTATTTT. The chain recombines TRBV6-5 with TRBJ2-3; D is unresolved. V dropped 6 bases and J dropped 0 bases, with 13 bases sitting between them. CDR3 size: 15 residues. The germline gives CDR1 MNHEY, CDR2 SVGAGI.

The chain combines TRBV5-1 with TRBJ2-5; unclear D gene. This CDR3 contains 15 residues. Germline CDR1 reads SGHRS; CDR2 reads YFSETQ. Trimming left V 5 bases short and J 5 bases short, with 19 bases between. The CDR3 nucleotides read TGCGCCAGCAGAATGGGCGCTCAGGTCAGGGAGACCCAGTACTTC. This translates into CASRMGAQVRETQYF.

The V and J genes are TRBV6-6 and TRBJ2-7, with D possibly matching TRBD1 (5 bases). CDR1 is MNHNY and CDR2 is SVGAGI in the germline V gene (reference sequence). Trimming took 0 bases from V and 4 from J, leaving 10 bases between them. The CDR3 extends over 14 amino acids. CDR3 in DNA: TGTGCCAGCAGTTACTCCGCAGGGCTATACGAGCAGTACTTC. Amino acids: CASSYSAGLYEQYF.

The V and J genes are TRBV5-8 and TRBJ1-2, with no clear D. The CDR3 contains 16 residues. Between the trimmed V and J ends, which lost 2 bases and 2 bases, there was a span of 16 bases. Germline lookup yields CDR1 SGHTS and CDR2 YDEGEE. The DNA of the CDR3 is TGTGCCAGCAGCTTAACAGCCACTCTGTGGAACTATGGCTACACCTTC. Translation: CASSLTATLWNYGYTF.

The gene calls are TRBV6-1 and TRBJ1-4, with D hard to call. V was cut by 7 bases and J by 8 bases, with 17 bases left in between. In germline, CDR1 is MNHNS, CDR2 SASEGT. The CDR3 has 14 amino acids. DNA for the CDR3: TGTGCCAGCAATAGCAGGCAGCATGCCGAAAAACTGTTTTTT. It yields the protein CASNSRQHAEKLFF.

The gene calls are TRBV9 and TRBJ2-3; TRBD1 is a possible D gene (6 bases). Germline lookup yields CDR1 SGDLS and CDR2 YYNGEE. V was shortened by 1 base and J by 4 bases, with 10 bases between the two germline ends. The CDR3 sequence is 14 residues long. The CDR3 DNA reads TGTGCCAGCAGCGTAAGGGGGAGAGCAGATACGCAGTATTTT. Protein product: CASSVRGRADTQYF.

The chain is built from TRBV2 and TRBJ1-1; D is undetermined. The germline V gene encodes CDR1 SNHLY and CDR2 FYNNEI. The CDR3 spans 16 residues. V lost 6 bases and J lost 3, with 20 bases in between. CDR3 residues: CASSHSRENRDTEAFF. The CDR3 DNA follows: TGTGCCAGCAGCCACTCCCGGGAAAACCGGGACACTGAAGCTTTCTTT.

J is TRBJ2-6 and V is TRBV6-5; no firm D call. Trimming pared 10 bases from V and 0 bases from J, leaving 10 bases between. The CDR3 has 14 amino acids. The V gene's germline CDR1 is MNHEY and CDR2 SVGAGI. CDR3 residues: CATSKVSGANVLTF. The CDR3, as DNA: TGTGCCACCTCAAAGGTCTCTGGGGCCAACGTCCTGACTTTC.

The CDR3 nucleotides read TGTGCCAGCTCACCAGGCCACGAGCAGTACTTC. The encoded protein is CASSPGHEQYF. This chain connects TRBV18 to TRBJ2-7; D is ambiguous. V lost 2 bases and J 5 bases, leaving 4 bases between the germline ends. The CDR3 loop spans 11 amino acids. CDR1 and CDR2 (germline): KGHSH, LQKENI. The whole variable domain, remainder taken from reference TRBV18 and TRBJ2-7, is NAGVMQNPRHLVRRRGQEARLRCSPMKGHSHVYWYRQLPEEGLKFMVYLQKENIIDESGMPKERFSAEFPKEGPSILRIQQVVRGDSAAYFCASSPGHEQYFGPGTRLTVT.

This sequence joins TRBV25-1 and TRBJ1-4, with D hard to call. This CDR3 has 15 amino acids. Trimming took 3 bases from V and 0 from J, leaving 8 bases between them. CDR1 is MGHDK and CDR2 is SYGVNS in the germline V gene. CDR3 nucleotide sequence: TGTGCCAGCAGTGAGCAATTTCCAACTAATGAAAAACTGTTTTTT. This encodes CASSEQFPTNEKLFF.

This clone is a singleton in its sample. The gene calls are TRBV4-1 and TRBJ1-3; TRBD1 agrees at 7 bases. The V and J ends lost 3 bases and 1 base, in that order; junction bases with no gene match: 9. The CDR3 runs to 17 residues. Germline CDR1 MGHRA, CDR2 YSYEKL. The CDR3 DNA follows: TGCGCCAGCAGCCAGAGGGACAGACCCTATTCTGGAAACACCATATATTTT. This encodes CASSQRDRPYSGNTIYF.

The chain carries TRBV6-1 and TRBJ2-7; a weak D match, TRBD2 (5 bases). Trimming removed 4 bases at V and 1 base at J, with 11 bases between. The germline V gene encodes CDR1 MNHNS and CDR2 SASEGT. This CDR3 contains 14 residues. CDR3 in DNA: TGTGCCAGCAGTGTTCTAGCTAGGTCCTACGAGCAGTACTTC. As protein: CASSVLARSYEQYF.

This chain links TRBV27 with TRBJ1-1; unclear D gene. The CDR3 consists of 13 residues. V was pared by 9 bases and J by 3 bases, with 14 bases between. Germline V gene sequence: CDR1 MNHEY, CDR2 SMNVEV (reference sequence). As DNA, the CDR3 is TGTGCCAGTTACAGCAGAGGGTACACTGAAGCTTTCTTT. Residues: CASYSRGYTEAFF.

The CDR3 DNA reads TGCGCCAGCAGCCAAGAAGGGGTTTCCAAAAACATTCAGTACTTC. This sequence encodes CASSQEGVSKNIQYF. The chain combines TRBV4-1 with TRBJ2-4; D perhaps matches TRBD1 (5 bases). Germline V CDR1 and CDR2: MGHRA, YSYEKL. This CDR3 has 15 residues. The germline V and J ends were trimmed by 0 bases and 2 bases, with 8 bases remaining between them.

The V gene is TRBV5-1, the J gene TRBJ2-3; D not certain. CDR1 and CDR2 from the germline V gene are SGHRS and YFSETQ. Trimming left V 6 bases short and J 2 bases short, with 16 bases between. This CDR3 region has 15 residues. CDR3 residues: CASTAMGIDTDTQYF. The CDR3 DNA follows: TGCGCCAGCACCGCTATGGGGATCGACACAGATACGCAGTATTTT.

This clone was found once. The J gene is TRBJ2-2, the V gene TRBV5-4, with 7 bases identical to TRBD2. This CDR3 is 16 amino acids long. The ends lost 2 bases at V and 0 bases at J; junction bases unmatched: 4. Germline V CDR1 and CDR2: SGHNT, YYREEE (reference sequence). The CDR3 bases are TGTGCCAGCAGCTTTGGCACTAGCGCGAACACCGGGGAGCTGTTTTTT. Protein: CASSFGTSANTGELFF.

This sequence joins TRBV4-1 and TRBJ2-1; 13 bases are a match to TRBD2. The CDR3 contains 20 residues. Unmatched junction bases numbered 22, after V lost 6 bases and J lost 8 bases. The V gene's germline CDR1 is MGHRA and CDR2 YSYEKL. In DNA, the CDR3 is TGCGCCAGCAGTCTAATTGGACTAGCGGGAGCAAGGGTCAGGGACGATGAGCAGTTCTTC. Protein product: CASSLIGLAGARVRDDEQFF.

The CDR3 DNA is TGTGCCAGTAGTATGAACCCAGGGGGCTCTGGTCAGCCCCAGCATTTT. This codes for CASSMNPGGSGQPQHF. The chain is built from TRBV19 and TRBJ1-5; TRBD1 aligns across 8 bases. This CDR3 has 16 residues. V was pared by 3 bases and J by 6 bases, with 10 bases of the junction left unmatched. Germline CDR1 reads LNHDA; CDR2 reads SQIVND (reference sequence).